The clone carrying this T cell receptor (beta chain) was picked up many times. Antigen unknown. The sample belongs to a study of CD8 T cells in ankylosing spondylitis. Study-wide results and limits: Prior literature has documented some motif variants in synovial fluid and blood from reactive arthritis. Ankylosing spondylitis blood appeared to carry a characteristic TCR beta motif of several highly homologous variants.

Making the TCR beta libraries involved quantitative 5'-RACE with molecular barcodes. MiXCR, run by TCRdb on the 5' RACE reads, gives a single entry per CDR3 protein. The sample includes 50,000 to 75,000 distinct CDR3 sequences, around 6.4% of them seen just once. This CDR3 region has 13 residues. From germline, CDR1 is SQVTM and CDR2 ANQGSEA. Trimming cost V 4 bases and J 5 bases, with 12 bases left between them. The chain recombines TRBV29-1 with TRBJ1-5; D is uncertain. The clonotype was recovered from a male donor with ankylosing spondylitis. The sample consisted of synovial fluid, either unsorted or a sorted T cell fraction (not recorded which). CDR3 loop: CSVAESPDQPQHF. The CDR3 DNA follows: TGCAGCGTTGCGGAGTCACCCGATCAGCCCCAGCATTTT.